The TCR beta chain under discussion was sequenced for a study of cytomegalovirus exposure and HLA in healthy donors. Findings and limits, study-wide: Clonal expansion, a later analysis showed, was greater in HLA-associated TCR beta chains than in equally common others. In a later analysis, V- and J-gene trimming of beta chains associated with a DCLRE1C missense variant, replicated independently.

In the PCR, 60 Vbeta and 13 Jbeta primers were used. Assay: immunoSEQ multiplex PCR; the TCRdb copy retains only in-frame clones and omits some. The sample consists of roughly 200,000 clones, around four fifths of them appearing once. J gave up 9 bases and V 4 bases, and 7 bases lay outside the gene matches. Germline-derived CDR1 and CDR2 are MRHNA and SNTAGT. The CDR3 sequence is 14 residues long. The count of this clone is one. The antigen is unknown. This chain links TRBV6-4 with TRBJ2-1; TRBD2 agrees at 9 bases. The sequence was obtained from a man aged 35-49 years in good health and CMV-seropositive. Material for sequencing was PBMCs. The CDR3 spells CASSVVAGASEQFF. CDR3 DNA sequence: TGTGCCAGCAGTGTGGTAGCGGGAGCGAGTGAGCAGTTCTTC.